The 15 T cell receptor beta chains in this list originate from one sample, sequenced in a study of blood T cell repertoires in COVID-19. Sequencing was performed with immunoSEQ multiplex PCR; in TCRdb, only in-frame clones are kept and a portion is missing. Here the sample spans about 360,000 clones, about 88% being singletons. The specimen was peripheral blood. The source is a human donor in a cohort sampled during active COVID-19.

This sequence joins TRBV6-5 and TRBJ1-3; tentatively, D is TRBD1 (6 bases). Trimming took 6 bases from V and 8 from J, leaving 14 bases between them. The germline V gene encodes CDR1 MNHEY and CDR2 SVGAGI. The CDR3 has 13 residues. Here the CDR3 DNA reads TGTGCCAGCAGCCTGGACAGAGGGGACACCATATATTTT. It encodes CASSLDRGDTIYF.

This clone was seen once. The chain is built from TRBV19 and TRBJ1-4, with a weak D call TRBD1 (5 bases). V was clipped by 4 bases and J by 5 bases, with 11 bases between them. The CDR3 loop spans 14 amino acids. CDR1 is LNHDA and CDR2 is SQIVND in the germline V gene (reference sequence). The CDR3 DNA reads as TGTGCCAGTAGTAGGGACGGACTAAATGAAAAACTGTTTTTT. This encodes CASSRDGLNEKLFF.

The J gene is TRBJ1-1, the V gene TRBV5-1; D might be TRBD1 (5 bases). Germline lookup yields CDR1 SGHRS and CDR2 YFSETQ. V was pared by 1 base and J by 4 bases, with 14 bases between. The CDR3 sequence is 15 residues long. CDR3: CASSLNRGLATEAFF. The CDR3, as DNA: TGCGCCAGCAGCTTGAATAGGGGTTTGGCCACTGAAGCTTTCTTT.

The rearrangement links TRBV5-1 to TRBJ2-5, with a tentative D call TRBD1 (6 bases). This CDR3 region has 14 residues. CDR1 and CDR2 (germline): SGHRS, YFSETQ. V was trimmed by 1 base and J by 2 bases, leaving 9 bases between them. CDR3: CASSLPGTQETQYF. CDR3 coding DNA: TGCGCCAGCAGCTTGCCGGGGACACAAGAGACCCAGTACTTC. The full variable domain, with the rest looked up from reference TRBV5-1 and TRBJ2-5, is KAGVTQTPRYLIKTRGQQVTLSCSPISGHRSVSWYQQTPGQGLQFLFEYFSETQRNKGNFPGRFSGRQFSNSRSEMNVSTLELGDSALYLCASSLPGTQETQYFGPGTRLLVL.

In DNA, the CDR3 is TGTGCCAGCAGCCCATTGGTAGCGGGCGGGGGTGGCTACACCTTC. Translated, it gives CASSPLVAGGGGYTF. The chain uses TRBV2 and TRBJ1-2; perhaps TRBD1 as D (5 bases). Germline V gene lookup returns CDR1 SNHLY and CDR2 FYNNEI. Trimming took 6 bases from V and 7 from J, leaving 21 bases between them. The CDR3 runs 15 residues.

The chain recombines TRBV30 with TRBJ1-6; D might be TRBD1 (5 bases). CDR1 is GTSNPN and CDR2 is SVGIG in the germline V gene (reference sequence). The V end was cut by 0 bases, the J end by 3 bases, with 9 bases between. The CDR3 spans 15 residues. The CDR3 reads CAWSVRGNYNSPLHF. CDR3 coding DNA: TGTGCCTGGAGTGTACGGGGGAACTATAATTCACCCCTCCACTTT.

The rearrangement uses TRBV28 and TRBJ2-7; D may be TRBD2 (6 bases). V lost 4 bases to trimming and J lost 8 bases, with 15 bases between them. The CDR3 length is 13 residues. Germline CDR1 and CDR2: MDHEN and SYDVKM. The CDR3 nucleotides are TGTGCCAGCAGTTCCCGGGACTGGGTAAAGCAGTACTTC. It is translated as CASSSRDWVKQYF.

V gene TRBV5-1 combines with J gene TRBJ1-2, with D maybe TRBD1 (6 bases). The CDR3 sequence is 15 residues long. V dropped 0 bases and J dropped 5 bases, with 14 bases sitting between them. Germline values: CDR1 SGHRS, CDR2 YFSETQ. The CDR3 DNA is TGCGCCAGCAGCTTGGGAGCAGGGGAAGAATATGGCTACACCTTC. Encoded protein: CASSLGAGEEYGYTF.

V is TRBV6-1 and J is TRBJ2-5, with TRBD1 as a possible D gene (7 bases). Germline-derived CDR1 and CDR2 are MNHNS and SASEGT. Trimming removed 1 base at V and 6 bases at J, with 27 bases between. This CDR3 has 19 amino acids. DNA for the CDR3: TGTGCCAGCAGTGAAGACCCTGGGGGGATACAGGGGACGAAGAAGACCCAGTACTTC. Its protein product is CASSEDPGGIQGTKKTQYF.

The chain uses TRBV11-1 and TRBJ2-3; 10 bases agree with TRBD2. In germline, CDR1 is SGHAT, CDR2 FQDESV (reference sequence). After removal of 6 bases from V and 2 bases from J, the junction contained 8 bases not matched to a gene. The CDR3 has 16 amino acids. CDR3 protein: CASSSGLAATTDTQYF. In DNA, the CDR3 is TGTGCCAGCAGTTCTGGACTAGCGGCAACCACAGATACGCAGTATTTT.

The chain recombines TRBV9 with TRBJ2-1, with 10 bases lining up with TRBD1. V lost 0 bases and J lost 15; bases outside the gene matches: 12. The CDR3 sequence is 15 residues long. Per the germline V gene, CDR1 is SGDLS and CDR2 is YYNGEE. CDR3 DNA sequence: TGTGCCAGCAGCGTAGGGAACCTGGGGACAGGGGCGCGGTTCTTC. Its translation: CASSVGNLGTGARFF.

The chain links TRBV9 to TRBJ2-7; 8 bases map to TRBD2. Germline CDR1 and CDR2: SGDLS and YYNGEE. The CDR3 is made up of 14 amino acids. J was trimmed by 8 bases and V by 3 bases; bases with no gene match: 10. Here the CDR3 DNA reads TGTGCCAGCAGCGGAGGGACTAGTTCCTTCAAGCAGTACTTC. It is translated as CASSGGTSSFKQYF.

This chain connects TRBV27 to TRBJ2-2, with D maybe TRBD1 (5 bases). Per the germline V gene, CDR1 is MNHEY and CDR2 is SMNVEV (reference sequence). The CDR3 is 15 residues long. The V end lost 2 bases, the J end lost 6 bases, and 13 bases lay between the germline ends. In DNA, the CDR3 is TGTGCCAGCAGTTTAAAAGGGGTCTTTCCCGGGGAGCTGTTTTTT. The encoded protein is CASSLKGVFPGELFF.

This chain's CDR3 is CASSVPGTPYGYTF. The CDR3 DNA reads TGTGCCAGTAGTGTCCCCGGGACACCTTATGGCTACACCTTC. The gene calls are TRBV19 and TRBJ1-2; a possible D gene is TRBD1 (6 bases). With 5 bases removed from V and 5 bases from J, the gap between germline ends came to 15 bases. This CDR3 is built from 14 residues. CDR1 is LNHDA, CDR2 SQIVND, per germline (reference sequence).

About this clone itself: In the same sample, other DNA sequences code for this CDR3. V is TRBV20-1 and J is TRBJ1-1; D is undetermined. Germline lookup yields CDR1 DFQATT and CDR2 SNEGSKA (reference sequence). The V and J ends lost 6 bases and 0 bases respectively, with 5 bases between them. This CDR3 has 11 amino acids. CDR3: CSARLNTEAFF. The DNA of the CDR3 is TGCAGTGCCCGGTTGAACACTGAAGCTTTCTTT.